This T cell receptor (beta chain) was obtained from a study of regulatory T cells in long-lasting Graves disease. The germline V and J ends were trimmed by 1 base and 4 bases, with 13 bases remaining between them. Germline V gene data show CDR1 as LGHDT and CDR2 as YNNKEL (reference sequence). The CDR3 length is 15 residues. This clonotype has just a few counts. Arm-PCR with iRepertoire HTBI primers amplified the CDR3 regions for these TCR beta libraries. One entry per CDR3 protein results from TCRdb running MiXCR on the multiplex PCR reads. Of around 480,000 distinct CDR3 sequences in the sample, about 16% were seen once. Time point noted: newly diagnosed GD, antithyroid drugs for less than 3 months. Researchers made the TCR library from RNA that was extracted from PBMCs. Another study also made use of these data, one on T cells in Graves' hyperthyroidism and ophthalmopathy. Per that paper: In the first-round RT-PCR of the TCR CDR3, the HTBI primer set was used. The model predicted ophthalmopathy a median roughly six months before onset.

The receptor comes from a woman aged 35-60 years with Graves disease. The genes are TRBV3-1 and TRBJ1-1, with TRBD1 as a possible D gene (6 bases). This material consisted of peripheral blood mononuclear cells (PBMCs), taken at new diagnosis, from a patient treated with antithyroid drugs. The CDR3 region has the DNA TGTGCCAGCAGCCAAGCTGGGGGCAAGGTCACTGAAGCTTTCTTT. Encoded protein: CASSQAGGKVTEAFF.